What follows are 13 T cell receptor beta chains derived from one specimen sequenced in a study of blood T cell repertoires in COVID-19. Produced via immunoSEQ multiplex PCR; TCRdb's table is partial and in-frame only. This repertoire shows 470,000 or so clones, 87% found once; its top ten account for roughly 1.9%. Specimen: PBMCs or T cells enriched from blood (not recorded which). The receptors were gathered from a woman between 18 and 29 years old with acute COVID-19.

The chain is built from TRBV20-1 and TRBJ2-1; the match to TRBD2 covers 9 bases. The CDR3 extends over 16 amino acids. The V and J ends lost 3 bases and 2 bases, in that order; junction bases with no gene match: 8. The germline V gene encodes CDR1 DFQATT and CDR2 SNEGSKA (reference sequence). The chain's CDR3 is CSASAIAGVAYNEQFF. Written as DNA, the CDR3 is TGCAGTGCTAGTGCTATAGCGGGAGTTGCCTACAATGAGCAGTTCTTC.

The chain couples TRBV3-1 (or the pseudogene TRBV3-2) to TRBJ1-2; D uncertain. This CDR3 spans 14 amino acids. The germline V and J ends were trimmed by 3 bases and 5 bases, with 13 bases remaining between them. Germline V CDR1 and CDR2: LGHDT, YNNKEL (reference sequence). Here the CDR3 reads CASSHTENSYGYTF. CDR3 sequence (DNA): TGTGCCAGCAGCCACACCGAAAACTCTTATGGCTACACCTTC.

The genes are TRBV13 and TRBJ1-1; 9 nucleotides agree with TRBD1. V lost 5 bases and J lost 0; bases outside the gene matches: 7. The CDR3 is 16 residues long. In germline, CDR1 is PRHDT, CDR2 FYEKMQ (reference sequence). DNA for the CDR3: TGTGCCAGCAGCCCCTATGGACAGGGGTTGAACACTGAAGCTTTCTTT. Its protein product is CASSPYGQGLNTEAFF.

V is TRBV27 and J is TRBJ2-1; the match to TRBD2 covers 7 bases. J was trimmed by 8 bases and V by 6 bases; bases with no gene match: 13. Germline values: CDR1 MNHEY, CDR2 SMNVEV (reference sequence). The CDR3 contains 15 residues. In DNA form, the CDR3 reads TGTGCCAGCAGCGGCGGACTAGATACTTATGATGAGCAGTTCTTC. Protein sequence: CASSGGLDTYDEQFF.

As for this clone: The sample carries other DNA sequences with the same CDR3. J is TRBJ2-3 and V is TRBV5-1; 8 nucleotides align to TRBD2. Trimming took 2 bases from V and 1 from J; bases not matched to a gene: 0. CDR3 length equals 14 residues. Germline V gene sequence: CDR1 SGHRS, CDR2 YFSETQ. CDR3 region: CASSLAGGTDTQYF. The CDR3, as DNA: TGCGCCAGCAGCTTAGCGGGGGGCACAGATACGCAGTATTTT.

The chain employs TRBV19 and TRBJ1-1; D remains ambiguous. Germline assignment: CDR1 LNHDA and CDR2 SQIVND (reference sequence). CDR3 length: 15 amino acids. Trimming took 3 bases from V and 6 from J, leaving 17 bases between them. The CDR3 bases are TGTGCCAGTAGTATCCGTCCTGCCGGCGGAGCTGAAGCTTTCTTT. It specifies CASSIRPAGGAEAFF.

The chain couples TRBV9 to TRBJ2-7, with 7 bases identical to TRBD1. CDR3 length: 16 residues. With V trimmed by 4 bases and J by 4 bases, 14 bases remained unmatched. CDR1 SGDLS and CDR2 YYNGEE come from the germline V gene. CDR3 in DNA: TGTGCCAGCAGCTCCCGGTGGGACAGCCCATCATACGAGCAGTACTTC. Its protein product is CASSSRWDSPSYEQYF.

This chain uses TRBV27 with TRBJ1-6; maybe TRBD1 (6 bases). CDR3 length: 15 residues. The germline V gene has CDR1 MNHEY and CDR2 SMNVEV (reference sequence). V lost 3 bases, J lost 3 bases, and 9 bases lay in between. CDR3 sequence reads: CASSLDSRYNSPLHF. CDR3 sequence (DNA): TGTGCCAGCAGTTTGGACAGCCGCTATAATTCACCCCTCCACTTT.

The CDR3 sequence is CATSSGYSNQPQHF. The CDR3 region has the DNA TGTGCCACCAGCAGCGGTTATAGCAATCAGCCCCAGCATTTT. The rearrangement joins TRBV15 to TRBJ1-5, with D unclear. Trimming left V 3 bases short and J 0 bases short, with 6 bases between. This CDR3 has 14 amino acids. Germline-derived CDR1 and CDR2 are LNHNV and YYDKDF (reference sequence).

The J gene is TRBJ1-1, the V gene TRBV30, with D uncertain. CDR1 and CDR2 (germline): GTSNPN, SVGIG (reference sequence). The CDR3 is made up of 15 amino acids. Trimming removed 1 base from V and 4 bases from J, with 16 bases in between. In DNA, the CDR3 is TGTGCCTGGAGTGGAACCGGGAGCTGGGGCACTGAAGCTTTCTTT. Translation gives CAWSGTGSWGTEAFF.

The rearrangement uses TRBV19 and TRBJ2-1; D possibly corresponds to TRBD2 (6 bases). The CDR3 has 15 amino acids. Germline V gene data show CDR1 as LNHDA and CDR2 as SQIVND (reference sequence). The V end was cut by 5 bases, the J end by 10 bases, with 21 bases between. CDR3 region: CASSPKGLSPGEQFF. Here the CDR3 DNA reads TGTGCCAGTAGTCCCAAGGGACTCTCCCCCGGGGAGCAGTTCTTC. Drawing the rest from reference TRBV19 and TRBJ2-1, the complete variable domain is DGGITQSPKYLFRKEGQNVTLSCEQNLNHDAMYWYRQDPGQGLRLIYYSQIVNDFQKGDIAEGYSVSREKKESFPLTVTSAQKNPTAFYLCASSPKGLSPGEQFFGPGTRLTVL.

The V call is TRBV3-1 (or the pseudogene TRBV3-2), the J call TRBJ2-1; 10 bases line up with TRBD2. Looked up from germline, CDR1 is LGHDT and CDR2 is YNNKEL (reference sequence). CDR3 size: 12 residues. Trimming at V came to 1 base and at J to 14 bases, leaving 2 bases not matched to a gene. The CDR3: CASSQALAGEFF. The CDR3 coding sequence is TGTGCCAGCAGCCAAGCCCTAGCGGGGGAGTTCTTC.

The chain uses TRBV6-6 and TRBJ1-1, with D hard to call. V was shortened by 2 bases and J by 1 base, with 2 bases between the two germline ends. CDR3 length equals 12 residues. Germline CDR1 is MNHNY and CDR2 is SVGAGI (reference sequence). The CDR3 reads CASSYRNTEAFF. CDR3 DNA sequence: TGTGCCAGCAGTTACCGGAACACTGAAGCTTTCTTT.